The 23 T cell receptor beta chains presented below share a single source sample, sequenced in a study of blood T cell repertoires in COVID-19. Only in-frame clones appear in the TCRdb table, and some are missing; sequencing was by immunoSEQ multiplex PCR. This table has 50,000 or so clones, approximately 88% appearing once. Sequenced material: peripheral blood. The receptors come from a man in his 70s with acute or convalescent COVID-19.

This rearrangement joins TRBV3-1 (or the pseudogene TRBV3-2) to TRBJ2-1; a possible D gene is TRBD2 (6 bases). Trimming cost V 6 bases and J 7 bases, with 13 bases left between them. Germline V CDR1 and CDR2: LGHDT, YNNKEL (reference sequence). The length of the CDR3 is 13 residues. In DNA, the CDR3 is TGTGCCAGCAGTGAGGACTACTCAAATGAGCAGTTCTTC. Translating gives CASSEDYSNEQFF.

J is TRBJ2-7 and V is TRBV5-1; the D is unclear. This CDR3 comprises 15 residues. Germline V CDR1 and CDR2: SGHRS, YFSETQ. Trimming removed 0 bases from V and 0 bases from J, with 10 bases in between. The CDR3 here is CASSLVESSSYEQYF. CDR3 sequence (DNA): TGCGCCAGCAGCTTGGTCGAATCGAGCTCCTACGAGCAGTACTTC. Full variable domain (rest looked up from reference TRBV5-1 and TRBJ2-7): KAGVTQTPRYLIKTRGQQVTLSCSPISGHRSVSWYQQTPGQGLQFLFEYFSETQRNKGNFPGRFSGRQFSNSRSEMNVSTLELGDSALYLCASSLVESSSYEQYFGPGTRLTVT.

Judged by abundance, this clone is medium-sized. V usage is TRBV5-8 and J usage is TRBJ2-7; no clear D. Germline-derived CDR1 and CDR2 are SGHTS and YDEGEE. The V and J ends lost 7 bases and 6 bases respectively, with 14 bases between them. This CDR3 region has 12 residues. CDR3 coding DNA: TGTGCCAGCGAGCTTGGAGTTAGCGAGCAGTACTTC. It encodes CASELGVSEQYF.

CDR3 residues: CASSRDGGDSPLHF. CDR3 DNA sequence: TGTGCCAGCAGTCGGGACGGCGGGGATTCACCCCTCCACTTT. This chain links TRBV7-2 with TRBJ1-6, with D possibly being TRBD1 (5 bases). V was pared by 6 bases and J by 8 bases, with 14 bases between. The CDR3 loop spans 14 amino acids. Germline V gene data show CDR1 as SGHTA and CDR2 as FQGNSA.

As DNA, the CDR3 is TGTGCCAGCAGCTTAGGCAGAAACACTGAAGCTTTCTTT. It translates to CASSLGRNTEAFF. The chain has TRBV11-3 and TRBJ1-1; D not resolved. V gave up 1 base and J gave up 2 bases, with 5 bases separating them. The CDR3 has 13 residues. Germline lookup yields CDR1 SGHNT and CDR2 YENEEA.

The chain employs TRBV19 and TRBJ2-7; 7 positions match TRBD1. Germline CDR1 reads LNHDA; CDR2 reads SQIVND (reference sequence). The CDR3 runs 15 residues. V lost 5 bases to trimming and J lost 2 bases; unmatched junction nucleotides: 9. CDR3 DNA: TGTGCCAGTAGTGAAAGGGGACAGCCGACCTACGAGCAGTACTTC. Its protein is CASSERGQPTYEQYF.

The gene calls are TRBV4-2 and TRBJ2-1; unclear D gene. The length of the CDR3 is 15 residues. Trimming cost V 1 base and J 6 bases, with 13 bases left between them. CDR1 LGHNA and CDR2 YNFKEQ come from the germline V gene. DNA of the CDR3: TGTGCCAGCAGCCAAGTGAGAGGCTTACTCAATGAGCAGTTCTTC. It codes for CASSQVRGLLNEQFF.

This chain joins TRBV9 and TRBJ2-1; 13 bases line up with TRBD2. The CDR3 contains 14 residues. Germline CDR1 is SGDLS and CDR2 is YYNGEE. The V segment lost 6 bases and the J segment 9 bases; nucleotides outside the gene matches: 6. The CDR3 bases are TGTGCCAGCACCCCGGGACTAGCGGGGAGTGAGCAGTTCTTC. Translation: CASTPGLAGSEQFF.

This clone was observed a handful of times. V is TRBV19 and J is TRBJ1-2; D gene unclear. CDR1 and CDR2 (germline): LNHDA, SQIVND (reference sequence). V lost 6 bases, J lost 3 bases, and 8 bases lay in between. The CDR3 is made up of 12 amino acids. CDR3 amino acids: CASSLLDYGYTF. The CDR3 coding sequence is TGTGCCAGTAGCCTCTTAGACTATGGCTACACCTTC.

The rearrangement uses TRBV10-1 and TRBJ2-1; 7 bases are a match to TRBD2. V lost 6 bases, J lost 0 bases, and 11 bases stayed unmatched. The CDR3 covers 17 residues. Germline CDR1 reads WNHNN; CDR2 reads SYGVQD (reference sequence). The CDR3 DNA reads TGCGCCAGCAGGAGGGTAGTAGCGGGTAGCTCCTACAATGAGCAGTTCTTC. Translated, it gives CASRRVVAGSSYNEQFF.

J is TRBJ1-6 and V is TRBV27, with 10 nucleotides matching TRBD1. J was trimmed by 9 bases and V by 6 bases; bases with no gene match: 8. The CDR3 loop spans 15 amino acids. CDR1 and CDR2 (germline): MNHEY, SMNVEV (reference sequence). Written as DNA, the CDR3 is TGTGCCAGCAGCCCCCACCGGGACAGGGGTTCACCCCTCCACTTT. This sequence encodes CASSPHRDRGSPLHF.

This chain's CDR3 is CASSLSVNTEAFF. DNA of the CDR3: TGTGCCAGTAGCTTGTCAGTGAACACTGAAGCTTTCTTT. The chain carries TRBV19 and TRBJ1-1; D remains ambiguous. CDR3 size: 13 residues. Germline V gene sequence: CDR1 LNHDA, CDR2 SQIVND (reference sequence). Trimming left V 6 bases short and J 0 bases short, with 8 bases between.

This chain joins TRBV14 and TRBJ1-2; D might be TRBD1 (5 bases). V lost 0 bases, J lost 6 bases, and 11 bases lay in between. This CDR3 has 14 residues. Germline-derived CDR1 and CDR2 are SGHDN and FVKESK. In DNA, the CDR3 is TGTGCCAGCAGCCAAGATCTACAAGGGGATGGCTACACCTTC. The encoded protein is CASSQDLQGDGYTF.

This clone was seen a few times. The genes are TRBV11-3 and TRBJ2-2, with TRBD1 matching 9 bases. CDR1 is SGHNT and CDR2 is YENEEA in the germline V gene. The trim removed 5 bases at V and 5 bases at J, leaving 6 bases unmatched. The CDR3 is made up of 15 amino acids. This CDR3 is CASSPGTGNTGELFF. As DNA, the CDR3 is TGTGCCAGCAGCCCCGGGACAGGGAATACCGGGGAGCTGTTTTTT.

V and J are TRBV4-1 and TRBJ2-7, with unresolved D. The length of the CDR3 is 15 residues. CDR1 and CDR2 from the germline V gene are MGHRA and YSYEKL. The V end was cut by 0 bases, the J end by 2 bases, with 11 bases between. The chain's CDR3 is CASSQEKSGTYEQYF. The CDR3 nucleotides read TGCGCCAGCAGCCAAGAAAAGTCGGGTACCTACGAGCAGTACTTC.

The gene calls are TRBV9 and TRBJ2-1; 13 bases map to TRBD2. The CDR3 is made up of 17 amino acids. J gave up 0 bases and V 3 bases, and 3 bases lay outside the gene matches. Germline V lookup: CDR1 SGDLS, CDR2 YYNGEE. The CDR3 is CASSAGLAGFSYNEQFF. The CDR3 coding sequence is TGTGCCAGCAGCGCGGGACTAGCGGGATTCTCCTACAATGAGCAGTTCTTC.

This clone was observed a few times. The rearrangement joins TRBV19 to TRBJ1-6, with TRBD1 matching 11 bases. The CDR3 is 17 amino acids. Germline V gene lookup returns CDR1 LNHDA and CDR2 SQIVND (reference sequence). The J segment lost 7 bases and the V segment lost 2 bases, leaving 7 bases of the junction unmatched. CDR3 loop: CASSIIGQGAGNSPLHF. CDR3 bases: TGTGCCAGTAGTATAATTGGACAGGGGGCAGGGAATTCACCCCTCCACTTT.

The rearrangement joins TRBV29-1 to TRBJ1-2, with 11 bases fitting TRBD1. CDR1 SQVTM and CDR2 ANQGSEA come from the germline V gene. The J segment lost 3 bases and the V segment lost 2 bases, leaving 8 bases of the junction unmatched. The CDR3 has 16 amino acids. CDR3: CSVEKGQGVGDYGYTF. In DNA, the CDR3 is TGCAGCGTTGAAAAGGGACAGGGGGTTGGAGACTATGGCTACACCTTC. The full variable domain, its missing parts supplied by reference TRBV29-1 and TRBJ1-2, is SAVISQKPSRDICQRGTSLTIQCQVDSQVTMMFWYRQQPGQSLTLIATANQGSEATYESGFVIDKFPISRPNLTFSTLTVSNMSPEDSSIYLCSVEKGQGVGDYGYTFGSGTRLTVV.

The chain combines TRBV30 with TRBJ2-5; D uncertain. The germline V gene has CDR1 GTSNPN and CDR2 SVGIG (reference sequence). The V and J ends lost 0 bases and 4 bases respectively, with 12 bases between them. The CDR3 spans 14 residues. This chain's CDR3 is CAWSVLGSPETQYF. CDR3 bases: TGTGCCTGGAGTGTACTGGGTAGCCCAGAGACCCAGTACTTC.

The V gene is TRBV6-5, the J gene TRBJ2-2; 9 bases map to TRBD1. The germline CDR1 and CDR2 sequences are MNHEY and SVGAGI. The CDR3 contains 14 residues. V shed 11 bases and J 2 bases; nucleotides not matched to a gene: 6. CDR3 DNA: TGTGCCGGCCGGACAGGGGTCAACACCGGGGAGCTGTTTTTT. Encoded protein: CAGRTGVNTGELFF.

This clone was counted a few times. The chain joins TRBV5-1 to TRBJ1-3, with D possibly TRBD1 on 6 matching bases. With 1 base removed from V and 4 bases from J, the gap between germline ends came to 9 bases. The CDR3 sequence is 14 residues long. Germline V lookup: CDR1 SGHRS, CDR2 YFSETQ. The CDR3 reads CASSLPGDGNTIYF. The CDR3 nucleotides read TGCGCCAGCAGCTTGCCAGGGGACGGAAACACCATATATTTT.

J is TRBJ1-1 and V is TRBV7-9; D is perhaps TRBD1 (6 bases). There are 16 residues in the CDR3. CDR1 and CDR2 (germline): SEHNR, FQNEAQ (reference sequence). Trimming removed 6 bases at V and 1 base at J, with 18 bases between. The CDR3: CASSPGPGQRNTEAFF. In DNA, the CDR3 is TGTGCCAGCAGTCCTGGCCCCGGACAGCGGAACACTGAAGCTTTCTTT. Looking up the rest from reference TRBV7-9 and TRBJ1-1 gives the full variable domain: DTGVSQNPRHKITKRGQNVTFRCDPISEHNRLYWYRQTLGQGPEFLTYFQNEAQLEKSRLLSDRFSAERPKGSFSTLEIQRTEQGDSAMYLCASSPGPGQRNTEAFFGQGTRLTVV.

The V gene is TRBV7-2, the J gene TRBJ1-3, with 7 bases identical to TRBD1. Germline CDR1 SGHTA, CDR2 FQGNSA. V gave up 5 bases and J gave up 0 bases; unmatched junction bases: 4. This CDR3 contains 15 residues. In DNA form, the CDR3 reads TGTGCCAGCAGCGCAGACAGGGACTCTGGAAACACCATATATTTT. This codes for CASSADRDSGNTIYF. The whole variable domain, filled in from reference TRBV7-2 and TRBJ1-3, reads GAGVSQSPSNKVTEKGKDVELRCDPISGHTALYWYRQSLGQGLEFLIYFQGNSAPDKSGLPSDRFSAERTGGSVSTLTIQRTQQEDSAVYLCASSADRDSGNTIYFGEGSWLTVV.